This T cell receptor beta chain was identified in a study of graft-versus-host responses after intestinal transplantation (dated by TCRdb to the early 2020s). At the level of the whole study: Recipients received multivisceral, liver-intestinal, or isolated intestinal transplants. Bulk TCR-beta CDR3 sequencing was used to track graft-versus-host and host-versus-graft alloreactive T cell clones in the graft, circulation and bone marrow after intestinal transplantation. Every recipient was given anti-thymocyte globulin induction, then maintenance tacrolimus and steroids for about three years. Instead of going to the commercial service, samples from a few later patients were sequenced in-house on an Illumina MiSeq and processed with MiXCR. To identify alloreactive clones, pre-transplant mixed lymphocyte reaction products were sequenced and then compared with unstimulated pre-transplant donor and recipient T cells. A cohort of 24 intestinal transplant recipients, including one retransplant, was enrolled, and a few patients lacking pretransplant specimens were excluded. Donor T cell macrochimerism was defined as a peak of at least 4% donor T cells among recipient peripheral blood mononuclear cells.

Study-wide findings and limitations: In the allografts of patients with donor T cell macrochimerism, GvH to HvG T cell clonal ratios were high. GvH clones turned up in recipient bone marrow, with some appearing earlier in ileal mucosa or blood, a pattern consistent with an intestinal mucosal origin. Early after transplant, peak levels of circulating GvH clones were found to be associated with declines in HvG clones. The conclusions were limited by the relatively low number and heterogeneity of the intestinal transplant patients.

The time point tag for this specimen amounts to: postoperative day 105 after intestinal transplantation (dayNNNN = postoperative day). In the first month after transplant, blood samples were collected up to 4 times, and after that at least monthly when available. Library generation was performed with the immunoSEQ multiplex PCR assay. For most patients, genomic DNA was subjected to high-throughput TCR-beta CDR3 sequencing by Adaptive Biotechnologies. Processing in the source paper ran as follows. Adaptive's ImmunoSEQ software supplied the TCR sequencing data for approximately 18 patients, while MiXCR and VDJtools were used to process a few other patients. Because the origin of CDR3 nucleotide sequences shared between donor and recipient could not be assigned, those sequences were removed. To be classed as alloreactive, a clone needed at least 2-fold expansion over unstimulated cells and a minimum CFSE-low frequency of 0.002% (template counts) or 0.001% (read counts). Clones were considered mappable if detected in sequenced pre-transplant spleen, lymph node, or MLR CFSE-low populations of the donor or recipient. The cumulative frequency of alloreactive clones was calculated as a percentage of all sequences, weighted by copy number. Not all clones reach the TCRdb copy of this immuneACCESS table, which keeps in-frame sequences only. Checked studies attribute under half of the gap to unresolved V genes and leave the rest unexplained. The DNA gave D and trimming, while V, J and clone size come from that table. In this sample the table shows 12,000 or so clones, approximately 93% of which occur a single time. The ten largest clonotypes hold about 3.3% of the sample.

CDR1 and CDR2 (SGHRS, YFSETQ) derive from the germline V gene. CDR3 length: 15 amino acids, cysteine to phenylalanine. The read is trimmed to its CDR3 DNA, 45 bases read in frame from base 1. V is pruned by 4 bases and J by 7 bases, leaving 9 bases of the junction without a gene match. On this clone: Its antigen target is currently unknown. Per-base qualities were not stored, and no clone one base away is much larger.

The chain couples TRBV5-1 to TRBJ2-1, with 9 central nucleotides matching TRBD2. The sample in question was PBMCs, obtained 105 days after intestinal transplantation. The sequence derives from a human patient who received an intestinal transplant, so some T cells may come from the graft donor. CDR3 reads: CASSILAGSANEQFF. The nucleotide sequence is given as TGCGCCAGCAGCATCCTAGCGGGATCCGCTAATGAGCAGTTCTTC.